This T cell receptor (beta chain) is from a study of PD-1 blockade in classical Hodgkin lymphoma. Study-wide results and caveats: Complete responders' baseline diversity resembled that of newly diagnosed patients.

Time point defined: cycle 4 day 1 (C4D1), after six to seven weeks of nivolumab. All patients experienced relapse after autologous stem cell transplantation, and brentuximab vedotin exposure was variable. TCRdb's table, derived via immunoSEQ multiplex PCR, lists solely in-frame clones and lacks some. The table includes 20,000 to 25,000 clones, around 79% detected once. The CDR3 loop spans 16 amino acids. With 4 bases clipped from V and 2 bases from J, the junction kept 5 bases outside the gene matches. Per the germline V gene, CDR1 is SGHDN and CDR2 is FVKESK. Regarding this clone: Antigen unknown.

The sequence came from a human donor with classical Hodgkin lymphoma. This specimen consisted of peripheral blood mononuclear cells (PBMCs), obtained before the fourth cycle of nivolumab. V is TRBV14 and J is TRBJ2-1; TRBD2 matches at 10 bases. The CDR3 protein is CASSPWTSGPYNEQFF. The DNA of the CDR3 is TGTGCCAGCAGCCCGTGGACTAGCGGCCCCTACAATGAGCAGTTCTTC.